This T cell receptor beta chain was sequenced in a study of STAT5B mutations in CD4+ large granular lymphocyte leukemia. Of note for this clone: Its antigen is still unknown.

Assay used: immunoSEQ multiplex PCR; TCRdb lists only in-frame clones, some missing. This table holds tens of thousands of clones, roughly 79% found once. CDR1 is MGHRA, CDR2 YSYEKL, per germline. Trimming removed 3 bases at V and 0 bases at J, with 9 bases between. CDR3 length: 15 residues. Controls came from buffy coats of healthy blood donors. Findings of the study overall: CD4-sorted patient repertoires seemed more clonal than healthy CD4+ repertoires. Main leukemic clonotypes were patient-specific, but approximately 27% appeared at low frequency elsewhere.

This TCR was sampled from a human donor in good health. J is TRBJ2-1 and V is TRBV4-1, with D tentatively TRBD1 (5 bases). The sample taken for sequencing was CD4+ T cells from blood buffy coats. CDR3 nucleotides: TGCGCCAGCAGCCAGGCCAGGGCCTCCTACAATGAGCAGTTCTTC. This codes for CASSQARASYNEQFF.